The subject of this entry is one T cell receptor (beta chain). The data are from a study of T cells in Graves' hyperthyroidism and ophthalmopathy. CDR1 and CDR2 from the germline V gene are GTSNPN and SVGIG (reference sequence). Trimming took off 2 bases at V and 7 bases at J, with 8 bases between the two ends. This CDR3 has 11 amino acids. TCR beta CDR3 region amplification was performed from RNA transcripts. During a first-round RT-PCR of the TCR CDR3, the HTBI primer set was used. One entry per CDR3 protein results from TCRdb running MiXCR on the multiplex PCR reads. Counted here are hundreds of thousands of distinct CDR3 sequences, roughly a sixth occurring once; the ten biggest clones make up around 17%.

The chain joins TRBV30 to TRBJ1-2; D gene ambiguous. Sequencing used blood. This receptor was identified in a woman aged 18-35 years with Graves' ophthalmopathy. CDR3 sequence: CAWSYQSGYTF. In DNA form, the CDR3 reads TGTGCCTGGAGTTACCAGTCTGGCTACACCTTC.